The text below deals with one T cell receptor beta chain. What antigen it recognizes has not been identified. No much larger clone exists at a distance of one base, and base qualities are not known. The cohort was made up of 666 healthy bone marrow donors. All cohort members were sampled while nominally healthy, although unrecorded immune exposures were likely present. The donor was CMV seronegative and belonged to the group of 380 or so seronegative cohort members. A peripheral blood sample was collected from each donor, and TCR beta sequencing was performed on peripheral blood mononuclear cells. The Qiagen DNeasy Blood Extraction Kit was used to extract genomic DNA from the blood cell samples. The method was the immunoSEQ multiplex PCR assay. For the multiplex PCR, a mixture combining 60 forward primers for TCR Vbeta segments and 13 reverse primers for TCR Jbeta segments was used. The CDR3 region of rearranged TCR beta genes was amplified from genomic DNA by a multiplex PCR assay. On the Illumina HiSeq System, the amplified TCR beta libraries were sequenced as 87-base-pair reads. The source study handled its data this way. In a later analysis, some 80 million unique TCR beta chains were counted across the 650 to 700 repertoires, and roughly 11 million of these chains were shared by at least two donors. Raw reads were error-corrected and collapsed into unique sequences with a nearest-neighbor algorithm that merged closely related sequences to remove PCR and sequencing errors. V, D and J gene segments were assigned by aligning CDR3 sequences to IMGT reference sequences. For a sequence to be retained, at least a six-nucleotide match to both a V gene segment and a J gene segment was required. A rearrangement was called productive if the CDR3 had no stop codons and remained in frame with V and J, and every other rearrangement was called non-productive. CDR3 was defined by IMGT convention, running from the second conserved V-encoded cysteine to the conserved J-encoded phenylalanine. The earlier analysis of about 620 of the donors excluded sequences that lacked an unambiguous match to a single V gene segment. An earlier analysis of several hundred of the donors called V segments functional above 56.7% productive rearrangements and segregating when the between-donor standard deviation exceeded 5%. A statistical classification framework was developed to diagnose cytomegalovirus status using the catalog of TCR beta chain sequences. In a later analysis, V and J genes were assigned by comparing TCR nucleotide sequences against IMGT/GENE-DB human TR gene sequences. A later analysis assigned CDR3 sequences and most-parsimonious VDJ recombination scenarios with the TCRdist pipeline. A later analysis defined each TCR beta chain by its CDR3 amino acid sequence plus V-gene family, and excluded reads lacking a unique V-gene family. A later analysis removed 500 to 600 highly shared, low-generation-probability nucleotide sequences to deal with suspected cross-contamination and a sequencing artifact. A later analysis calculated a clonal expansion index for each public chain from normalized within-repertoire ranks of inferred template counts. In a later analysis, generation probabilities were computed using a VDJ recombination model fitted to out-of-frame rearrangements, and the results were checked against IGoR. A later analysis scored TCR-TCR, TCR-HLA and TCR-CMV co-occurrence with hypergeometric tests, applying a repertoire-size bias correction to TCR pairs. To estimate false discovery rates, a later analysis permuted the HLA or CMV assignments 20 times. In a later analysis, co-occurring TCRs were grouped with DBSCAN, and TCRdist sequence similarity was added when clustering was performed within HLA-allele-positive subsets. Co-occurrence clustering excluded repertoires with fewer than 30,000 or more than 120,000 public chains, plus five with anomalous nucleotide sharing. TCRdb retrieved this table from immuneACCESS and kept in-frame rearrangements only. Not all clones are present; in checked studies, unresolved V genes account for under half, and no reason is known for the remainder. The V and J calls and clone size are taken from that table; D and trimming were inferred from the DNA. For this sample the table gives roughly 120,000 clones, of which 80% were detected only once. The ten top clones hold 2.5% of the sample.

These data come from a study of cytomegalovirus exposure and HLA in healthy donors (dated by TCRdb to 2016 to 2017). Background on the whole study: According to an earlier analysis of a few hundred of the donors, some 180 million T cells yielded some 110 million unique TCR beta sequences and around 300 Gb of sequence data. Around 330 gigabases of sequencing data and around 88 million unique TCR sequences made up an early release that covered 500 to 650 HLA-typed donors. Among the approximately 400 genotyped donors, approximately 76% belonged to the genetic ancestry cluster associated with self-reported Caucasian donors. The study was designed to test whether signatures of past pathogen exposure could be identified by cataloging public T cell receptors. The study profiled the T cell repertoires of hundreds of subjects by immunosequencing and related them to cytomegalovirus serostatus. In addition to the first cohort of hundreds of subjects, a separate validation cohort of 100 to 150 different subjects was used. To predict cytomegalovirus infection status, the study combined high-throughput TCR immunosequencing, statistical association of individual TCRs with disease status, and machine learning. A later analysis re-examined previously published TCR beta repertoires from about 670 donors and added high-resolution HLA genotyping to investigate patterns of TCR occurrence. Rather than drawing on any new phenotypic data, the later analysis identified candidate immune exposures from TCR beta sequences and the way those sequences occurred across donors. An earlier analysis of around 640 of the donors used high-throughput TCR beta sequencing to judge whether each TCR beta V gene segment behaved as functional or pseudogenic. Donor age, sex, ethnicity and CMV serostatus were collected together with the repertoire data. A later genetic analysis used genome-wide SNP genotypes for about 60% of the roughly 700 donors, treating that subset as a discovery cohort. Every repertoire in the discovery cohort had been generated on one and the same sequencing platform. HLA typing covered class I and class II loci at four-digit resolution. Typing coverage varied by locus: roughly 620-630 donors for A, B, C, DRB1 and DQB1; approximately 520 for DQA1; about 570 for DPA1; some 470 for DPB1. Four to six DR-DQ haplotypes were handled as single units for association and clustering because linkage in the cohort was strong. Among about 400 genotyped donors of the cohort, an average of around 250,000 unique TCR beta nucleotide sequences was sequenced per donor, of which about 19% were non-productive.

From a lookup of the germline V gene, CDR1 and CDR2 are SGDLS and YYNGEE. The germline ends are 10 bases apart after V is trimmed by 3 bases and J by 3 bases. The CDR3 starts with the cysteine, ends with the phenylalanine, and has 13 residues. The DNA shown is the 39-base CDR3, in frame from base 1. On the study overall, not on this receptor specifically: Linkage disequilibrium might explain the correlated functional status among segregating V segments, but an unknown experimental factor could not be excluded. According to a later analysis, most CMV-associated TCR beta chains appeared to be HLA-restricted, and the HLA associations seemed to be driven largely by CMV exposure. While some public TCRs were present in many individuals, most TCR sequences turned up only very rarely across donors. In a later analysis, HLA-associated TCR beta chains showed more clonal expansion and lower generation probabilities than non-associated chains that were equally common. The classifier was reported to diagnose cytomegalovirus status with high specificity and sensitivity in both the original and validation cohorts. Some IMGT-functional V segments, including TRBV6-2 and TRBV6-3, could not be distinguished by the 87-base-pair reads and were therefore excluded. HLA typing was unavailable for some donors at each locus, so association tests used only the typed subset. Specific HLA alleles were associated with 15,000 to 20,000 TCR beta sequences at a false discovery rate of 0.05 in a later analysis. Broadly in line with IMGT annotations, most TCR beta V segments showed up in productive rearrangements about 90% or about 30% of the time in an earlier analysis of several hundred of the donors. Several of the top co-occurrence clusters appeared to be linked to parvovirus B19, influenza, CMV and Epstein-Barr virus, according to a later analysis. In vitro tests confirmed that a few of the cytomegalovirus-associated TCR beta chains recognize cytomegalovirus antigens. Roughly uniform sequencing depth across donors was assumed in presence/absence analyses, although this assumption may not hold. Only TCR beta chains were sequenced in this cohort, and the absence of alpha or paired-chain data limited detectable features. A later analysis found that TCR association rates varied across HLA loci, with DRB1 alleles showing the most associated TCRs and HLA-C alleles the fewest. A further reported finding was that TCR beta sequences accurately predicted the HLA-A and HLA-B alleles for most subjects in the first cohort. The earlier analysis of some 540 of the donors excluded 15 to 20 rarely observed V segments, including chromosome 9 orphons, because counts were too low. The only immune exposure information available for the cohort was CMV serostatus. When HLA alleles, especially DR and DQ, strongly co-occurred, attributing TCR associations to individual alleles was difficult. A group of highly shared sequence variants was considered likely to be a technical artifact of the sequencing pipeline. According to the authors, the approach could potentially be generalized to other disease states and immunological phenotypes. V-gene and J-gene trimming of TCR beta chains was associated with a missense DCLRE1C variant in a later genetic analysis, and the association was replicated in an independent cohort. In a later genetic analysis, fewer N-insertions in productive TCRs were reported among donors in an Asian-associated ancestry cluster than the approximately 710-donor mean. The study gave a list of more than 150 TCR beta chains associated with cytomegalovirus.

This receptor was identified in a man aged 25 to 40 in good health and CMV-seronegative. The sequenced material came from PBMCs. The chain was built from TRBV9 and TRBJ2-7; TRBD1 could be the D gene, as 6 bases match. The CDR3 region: CASSGTVHYEQYF. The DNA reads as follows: TGTGCCAGCAGCGGGACAGTACACTACGAGCAGTACTTC.